This T cell receptor (beta chain) emerged from a study of blood T cell repertoires in COVID-19. Study at large: Sample material is recorded as cDNA or gDNA derived from T cells, B-cell-depleted T cells, or PBMCs.

Allocation to cohorts depended on clinical history reported by the participants. In the authors' workflow: Reference gene primers were amplified, and this amplification served to estimate nucleated cell counts. This table comes from immunoSEQ multiplex PCR, and its TCRdb copy is limited to in-frame clones, with some not included. The V and J calls and the clone size are those of that table, but D and trimming were determined from the DNA. The sample carries under 200,000 clones, around 82% recorded once. V was trimmed by 5 bases and J by 2 bases, leaving 19 bases between them. The V gene's germline CDR1 is SGHTA and CDR2 FQGNSA. The length of the CDR3 is 17 residues.

The clonotype originates from a woman in her fifties or sixties with acute COVID-19. Sample: PBMCs or T cells enriched from blood (not recorded which). V and J are TRBV7-2 and TRBJ1-5; no definite D call. The CDR3 spells CASSPEEGGSGNQPQHF. Here the CDR3 DNA reads TGTGCCAGCAGCCCAGAAGAAGGAGGCAGCGGCAATCAGCCCCAGCATTTT.